This T cell receptor (beta chain) was retrieved from a study of T cell clonality in common variable immunodeficiency. This CDR3 has 16 residues. V dropped 5 bases and J dropped 8; count of bases not matched to a gene: 10. Germline V gene data show CDR1 as MGHRA and CDR2 as YSYEKL. Profiling relied on immunoSEQ multiplex PCR, and the TCRdb table lists in-frame clones only, not all of them. The sample offers about 35,000 clones and no singletons, the top ten holding around 1%. This clone was counted at least ten times. From the germline J gene comes the end of the CDR3, since the read stops 3 residues before it. The same CDR3 arises from other DNA sequences in this sample as well.

Sequences were obtained from peripheral blood mononuclear cells. This chain links TRBV4-1 with TRBJ2-1, with 12 bases lining up with TRBD2. The TCR was taken from a person between 18 and 75 years old in good health. The CDR3 bases that were read are TGCGCCAGCAGCTCAAGAACTAGCGGGAGGAAAGATGAG. As protein: CASSSRTSGRKDE. The full CDR3 protein reads CASSSRTSGRKDEQFF.